The 9 T cell receptor beta chains given below trace back to one sample, sequenced in a study of blood T cell repertoires in COVID-19. Profiled with immunoSEQ multiplex PCR; TCRdb holds only in-frame clones, not every one. The data contain roughly 49,000 clones, about nine tenths of them singletons. The sequenced sample was peripheral blood. The receptors stem from a man aged 50-60 years with active COVID-19.

The V and J genes are TRBV10-3 and TRBJ1-2; 10 nucleotides agree with TRBD1. The germline CDR1 and CDR2 sequences are ENHRY and SYGVKD. This CDR3 has 13 residues. Trimming cost V 10 bases and J 1 base; bases outside gene matches: 3. The CDR3 sequence is CATGDRGNYGYTF. DNA for the CDR3: TGTGCCACAGGGGACAGGGGTAACTATGGCTACACCTTC.

The sample holds one count of this clone. This chain joins TRBV6-5 and TRBJ1-5; D uncertain. This CDR3 comprises 13 residues. Germline CDR1 reads MNHEY; CDR2 reads SVGAGI. The V and J ends lost 8 bases and 1 base respectively, with 9 bases between them. The CDR3 is CASGPWSNQPQHF. The CDR3 bases are TGTGCCAGCGGGCCCTGGAGCAATCAGCCCCAGCATTTT.

The chain couples TRBV7-9 to TRBJ1-1; perhaps TRBD1 as D (6 bases). Germline V lookup: CDR1 SEHNR, CDR2 FQNEAQ (reference sequence). The CDR3 totals 15 residues. V dropped 6 bases and J dropped 0 bases, with 14 bases sitting between them. The DNA of the CDR3 is TGTGCCAGCAGTACCGAGGGGGGGATGAACACTGAAGCTTTCTTT. Translated, it gives CASSTEGGMNTEAFF.

This chain connects TRBV19 to TRBJ1-2; TRBD1 matches 10 bases. The V segment lost 6 bases and the J segment 7 bases; nucleotides outside the gene matches: 8. The V gene's germline CDR1 is LNHDA and CDR2 SQIVND (reference sequence). CDR3 length: 14 residues. Here the CDR3 DNA reads TGTGCCAGTAGAGCGACAGGGGGCGCGTTTGGCTACACCTTC. Its protein is CASRATGGAFGYTF. Full variable domain (outside the CDR3, taken from reference TRBV19 and TRBJ1-2): DGGITQSPKYLFRKEGQNVTLSCEQNLNHDAMYWYRQDPGQGLRLIYYSQIVNDFQKGDIAEGYSVSREKKESFPLTVTSAQKNPTAFYLCASRATGGAFGYTFGSGTRLTVV.

This clone was found a few times. The rearrangement uses TRBV4-1 and TRBJ1-5; the D is unclear. The CDR3 runs 13 residues. Germline V CDR1 and CDR2: MGHRA, YSYEKL. Trimming took off 6 bases at V and 6 bases at J, with 12 bases between the two ends. The CDR3 spells CASRIVRGQPQHF. The CDR3, as DNA: TGCGCCAGCAGGATTGTCCGGGGTCAGCCCCAGCATTTT.

The chain carries TRBV24-1 and TRBJ1-6; TRBD1 aligns across 8 bases. After removal of 4 bases from V and 7 bases from J, the junction contained 8 bases not matched to a gene. The CDR3 runs 16 residues. Germline V gene data show CDR1 as KGHDR and CDR2 as SFDVKD. CDR3 in DNA: TGTGCCACCAGTGACGTGGACAGGGTGTGGAATTCACCCCTCCACTTT. Amino acids: CATSDVDRVWNSPLHF.

The chain couples TRBV4-1 to TRBJ2-1; 12 bases align to TRBD2. Per the germline V gene, CDR1 is MGHRA and CDR2 is YSYEKL. Losses at the gene ends were 6 bases for V and 7 bases for J; bases not matched to a gene: 7. The CDR3 sequence is 15 residues long. In DNA form, the CDR3 reads TGCGCCAGCAGTGTGGGGCTAGCGGGAGGGAATGAGCAGTTCTTC. Residues: CASSVGLAGGNEQFF.

Here the CDR3 reads CASSPYYGYTF. The DNA of the CDR3 is TGTGCCAGCAGTCCTTACTATGGCTACACCTTC. This rearrangement joins TRBV2 to TRBJ1-2; D is uncertain. In germline, CDR1 is SNHLY, CDR2 FYNNEI. V shed 5 bases and J shed 3 bases, with 4 bases lying between them. The length of the CDR3 is 11 residues.

The chain combines TRBV4-1 with TRBJ2-1; 10 nucleotides align to TRBD2. This CDR3 spans 14 amino acids. Germline values: CDR1 MGHRA, CDR2 YSYEKL. Germline trimming cut 0 bases from V and 12 bases from J; bases unmatched to any gene: 5. The CDR3 loop is CASSQDGGLAVQFF. The CDR3 region has the DNA TGCGCCAGCAGCCAAGATGGAGGACTAGCGGTGCAGTTCTTC.